This TCR beta chain emerged from a study of CXCR3-negative and CXCR3-positive naive CD8 T cells. Study-wide results and limits: TCR interaction strength was inferred from TRB CDR3 physicochemistry, as CD5 matched across naive subsets. Greater hydrophobicity was found in TRB CDR3s of CXCR3-positive naive cells than of CXCR3-negative naive cells.

Germline V CDR1 and CDR2: MNHEY, SVGAGI. CDR3 length: 13 residues. With regard to this clonotype: Its antigen remains unidentified.

UMI labels and 5' RACE were used to prepare the TRB cDNA libraries. From its re-call of the 5' RACE reads, TCRdb lists each CDR3 protein once, without DNA. Its table records around 95,000 distinct CDR3 sequences. The rearrangement joins TRBV6-5 to TRBJ2-5. Material: naive CXCR3+ CD8+ T cells from blood. Subset defined: CD45RO-CCR7+CD27+CD95- naive CD8+ T cells expressing CXCR3 (TNR3+). The sequence was collected from a human donor in good health. Some clones in this sample may be carry-over from other donors' samples. CDR3 protein: CASSYQLQETQYF.